Listed here are 23 T cell receptor beta chains from one sample, sequenced in a study of cytomegalovirus exposure and HLA in healthy donors (dated by TCRdb to 2016 to 2017). The library was built by means of the immunoSEQ multiplex PCR assay. A mixture of 60 forward primers for TCR Vbeta segments and 13 reverse primers for TCR Jbeta segments was used in the multiplex PCR. TCRdb stores this immuneACCESS table with in-frame sequences only. Part of the clones is absent; in the studies checked, under half of the shortfall reflects unresolved V genes, and no reason is known for the rest. The sample profile shows just over 70,000 clones; around 70% of them were found once. 9.5% to 12% of the sample lies in the top ten. Sequencing input: PBMCs. The source is a human donor in good health.

This clone has just a few counts. The chain uses TRBV27 and TRBJ2-1, with 10 bases lining up with TRBD1. The CDR3 consists of 14 residues. V gave up 6 bases and J gave up 7 bases; unmatched junction bases: 6. CDR1 MNHEY and CDR2 SMNVEV come from the germline V gene (reference sequence). CDR3 DNA sequence: TGTGCCAGCAGCACTCGGACAGGGGGGAATGAGCAGTTCTTC. Its protein is CASSTRTGGNEQFF.

This sequence joins TRBV5-1 and TRBJ2-1; 8 bases line up with TRBD2. CDR1 and CDR2 from the germline V gene are SGHRS and YFSETQ. The trim removed 0 bases at V and 4 bases at J, leaving 9 bases unmatched. The length of the CDR3 is 17 residues. The DNA for the CDR3 is TGCGCCAGCAGCTTGGAAGCTAGCGGGCTCTTTTACAATGAGCAGTTCTTC. It specifies CASSLEASGLFYNEQFF.

V and J are TRBV19 and TRBJ1-5; D ambiguous. Per germline, CDR1 LNHDA and CDR2 SQIVND (reference sequence). The CDR3 runs to 15 residues. V shed 5 bases and J shed 4 bases, with 15 bases lying between them. The CDR3 nucleotides read TGTGCCAGTAGTCGCCGGGAAGCCACGAATCAGCCCCAGCATTTT. This sequence encodes CASSRREATNQPQHF.

This chain connects TRBV6-5 to TRBJ1-1; TRBD1 agrees at 7 bases. Germline values: CDR1 MNHEY, CDR2 SVGAGI. CDR3 length: 12 amino acids. The trim removed 6 bases at V and 7 bases at J, leaving 5 bases unmatched. CDR3 sequence: CASSYNRGEAFF. The CDR3 DNA sequence: TGTGCCAGCAGCTATAACAGGGGTGAAGCTTTCTTT.

This rearrangement joins TRBV5-6 to TRBJ2-7, with a possible D match to TRBD2 (5 bases). Trimming left V 1 base short and J 0 bases short, with 20 bases between. The CDR3 spans 18 residues. In germline, CDR1 is SGHDT, CDR2 YYEEEE. The DNA of the CDR3 is TGTGCCAGCAGCTTGTTAACTAGGTTAACTACGAGCTCCTACGAGCAGTACTTC. Residues: CASSLLTRLTTSSYEQYF.

J is TRBJ2-7 and V is TRBV19; 12 bases fit TRBD2. The germline V gene has CDR1 LNHDA and CDR2 SQIVND (reference sequence). The CDR3 totals 16 residues. Trimming at V came to 5 bases and at J to 4 bases, leaving 9 bases not matched to a gene. CDR3 nucleotide sequence: TGTGCCAGTAGTCCGCGCTCGACTAGCGGGAGTTACGAGCAGTACTTC. Residues: CASSPRSTSGSYEQYF.

The chain combines TRBV30 with TRBJ2-3; 12 positions agree with TRBD2. Germline V gene sequence: CDR1 GTSNPN, CDR2 SVGIG (reference sequence). The trim removed 0 bases at V and 1 base at J, leaving 8 bases unmatched. This CDR3 comprises 18 residues. The CDR3: CAWSVPRLAGDGTDTQYF. DNA of the CDR3: TGTGCCTGGAGTGTACCTAGACTAGCGGGAGATGGCACAGATACGCAGTATTTT.

This clone was found once. This chain connects TRBV30 to TRBJ1-1, with TRBD1 identical over 10 bases. The J segment lost 5 bases and the V segment lost 2 bases, leaving 11 bases of the junction unmatched. Germline-derived CDR1 and CDR2 are GTSNPN and SVGIG (reference sequence). The CDR3 extends over 16 amino acids. CDR3 amino acids: CAWSTPGQGTGTEAFF. DNA of the CDR3: TGTGCCTGGAGTACCCCGGGACAGGGGACTGGGACTGAAGCTTTCTTT.

This chain's CDR3 is CAWSVGGSFNYGYTF. The CDR3 DNA follows: TGTGCCTGGAGTGTAGGGGGCAGTTTTAACTATGGCTACACCTTC. J is TRBJ1-2 and V is TRBV30; 7 bases are a match to TRBD1. The germline V gene has CDR1 GTSNPN and CDR2 SVGIG (reference sequence). The CDR3 contains 15 residues. Germline trimming cut 0 bases from V and 1 base from J; bases unmatched to any gene: 5.

This clone was observed a handful of times. V gene TRBV6-1 combines with J gene TRBJ1-2; 8 nucleotides line up with TRBD1. V trimming: 8 bases; J trimming: 5 bases; junction bases outside the gene matches: 10. The CDR3 is made up of 14 amino acids. Germline CDR1 is MNHNS and CDR2 is SASEGT. Written as DNA, the CDR3 is TGTGCCAGCCGCGACATAAGACAGGGGTATGGCTACACCTTC. Protein product: CASRDIRQGYGYTF.

The genes are TRBV7-3 and TRBJ2-1, with no clear D. Trimming stripped 1 base from V and 0 bases from J, with 19 bases between. The CDR3 is made up of 19 amino acids. The germline gives CDR1 SGHTA, CDR2 FQGTGA. CDR3 protein: CASSLIGSARPGSYNEQFF. CDR3 sequence (DNA): TGTGCCAGCAGCTTAATCGGTTCCGCCAGACCGGGCTCCTACAATGAGCAGTTCTTC.

This chain uses TRBV6-5 with TRBJ2-7; possible D gene TRBD1, 5 bases. Trimming cost V 0 bases and J 3 bases, with 6 bases left between them. CDR1 and CDR2 from the germline V gene are MNHEY and SVGAGI. CDR3 length equals 13 residues. The CDR3 nucleotides are TGTGCCAGCAGTTACTCAGGGGACTACGAGCAGTACTTC. It specifies CASSYSGDYEQYF.

In this sample, this clone turned up a few times. The CDR3 nucleotides are TGTGCCAGTAGTATTCCTGGGCCCAACACCGGGGAGCTGTTTTTT. Its protein is CASSIPGPNTGELFF. The chain joins TRBV19 to TRBJ2-2; no definite D call. This CDR3 comprises 15 residues. Trimming stripped 3 bases from V and 2 bases from J, with 10 bases between. Germline V gene data show CDR1 as LNHDA and CDR2 as SQIVND (reference sequence).

In nucleotides, the CDR3 is TGCAGCATCCGGACTAGCGCTAGCTCTGGGGCCAACGTCCTGACTTTC. It encodes CSIRTSASSGANVLTF. The rearrangement uses TRBV29-1 and TRBJ2-6, with 9 nucleotides matching TRBD2. V shed 8 bases and J 0 bases; nucleotides not matched to a gene: 8. This CDR3 has 16 amino acids. Germline V CDR1 and CDR2: SQVTM, ANQGSEA.

CDR3 bases: TGTGCCTGGAGCACTACCTTGAGCTCCTACAATGAGCAGTTCTTC. Translating gives CAWSTTLSSYNEQFF. This chain connects TRBV30 to TRBJ2-1; no definite D call. This CDR3 is built from 15 residues. Looked up from germline, CDR1 is GTSNPN and CDR2 is SVGIG (reference sequence). Trimming left V 3 bases short and J 0 bases short, with 12 bases between. The variable domain in full, completed from reference TRBV30 and TRBJ2-1, reads SQTIHQWPATLVQPVGSPLSLECTVEGTSNPNLYWYRQAAGRGLQLLFYSVGIGQISSEVPQNLSASRPQDRQFILSSKKLLLSDSGFYLCAWSTTLSSYNEQFFGPGTRLTVL.

By share of the sample, this clone is medium-sized. CDR3 protein: CAWTTPGGWGNTEAFF. The CDR3 bases are TGTGCCTGGACCACCCCCGGAGGCTGGGGGAACACTGAAGCTTTCTTT. V usage is TRBV30 and J usage is TRBJ1-1; D not resolved. V lost 4 bases and J lost 1, with 19 bases in between. CDR1 and CDR2 from the germline V gene are GTSNPN and SVGIG (reference sequence). This CDR3 comprises 16 residues.

This chain uses TRBV9 with TRBJ2-3; D remains ambiguous. Germline loops: CDR1 SGDLS, CDR2 YYNGEE. CDR3 length: 16 amino acids. The ends were cut back, 4 bases at V and 0 bases at J, with 15 bases in the middle. CDR3 nucleotides: TGTGCCAGCAGCCCCCTCGGTGTACCTAGCACAGATACGCAGTATTTT. Protein: CASSPLGVPSTDTQYF.

V gene TRBV10-3 combines with J gene TRBJ2-3, with D possibly matching TRBD1 (6 bases). The CDR3 is made up of 13 amino acids. The germline V gene has CDR1 ENHRY and CDR2 SYGVKD. The ends were cut back, 7 bases at V and 5 bases at J, with 13 bases in the middle. CDR3 protein: CAITRDNEDTQYF. The CDR3 nucleotides read TGTGCCATCACGAGGGACAATGAAGATACGCAGTATTTT.

The chain joins TRBV9 to TRBJ1-2; D is perhaps TRBD1 (5 bases). The CDR3 sequence is 13 residues long. From germline, CDR1 is SGDLS and CDR2 YYNGEE. V dropped 0 bases and J dropped 2 bases, with 5 bases sitting between them. CDR3 in amino acids: CASSVEGNYGYTF. CDR3 DNA: TGTGCCAGCAGCGTAGAGGGGAACTATGGCTACACCTTC.

The chain recombines TRBV4-1 with TRBJ2-2, with TRBD2 identical over 13 bases. Germline V gene lookup returns CDR1 MGHRA and CDR2 YSYEKL. The CDR3 is 17 residues long. With V trimmed by 2 bases and J by 4 bases, 4 bases remained unmatched. The CDR3 spells CASSQSRLAGGTGELFF. In DNA, the CDR3 is TGCGCCAGCAGCCAATCACGACTAGCGGGGGGCACCGGGGAGCTGTTTTTT.

This chain joins TRBV27 and TRBJ1-1; TRBD1 matches at 7 bases. Germline loops: CDR1 MNHEY, CDR2 SMNVEV (reference sequence). This CDR3 is 13 amino acids long. With 3 bases clipped from V and 6 bases from J, the junction kept 4 bases outside the gene matches. Here the CDR3 reads CASSFGQGAEAFF. For the CDR3, the DNA is TGTGCCAGCAGTTTCGGGCAGGGGGCTGAAGCTTTCTTT.

The chain joins TRBV11-3 to TRBJ2-1; D may be TRBD2 (5 bases). V was shortened by 8 bases and J by 7 bases, with 15 bases between the two germline ends. Germline CDR1 is SGHNT and CDR2 is YENEEA. The CDR3 has 13 amino acids. CDR3 amino acids: CASQPVEGNEQFF. The CDR3 DNA is TGTGCCAGCCAACCGGTTGAGGGTAATGAGCAGTTCTTC.

The chain uses TRBV25-1 and TRBJ2-5; 8 positions agree with TRBD1. The DNA end favors TRBJ2-7, so the J call may be wrong. The CDR3 extends over 16 amino acids. Germline CDR1 and CDR2: MGHDK and SYGVNS. The DNA for the CDR3 is TGTGCCAGCAGTCAACCTCTTGGGACAGGTGGGAGCGAGCAGTACTTC. Translated: CASSQPLGTGGSEQYF.